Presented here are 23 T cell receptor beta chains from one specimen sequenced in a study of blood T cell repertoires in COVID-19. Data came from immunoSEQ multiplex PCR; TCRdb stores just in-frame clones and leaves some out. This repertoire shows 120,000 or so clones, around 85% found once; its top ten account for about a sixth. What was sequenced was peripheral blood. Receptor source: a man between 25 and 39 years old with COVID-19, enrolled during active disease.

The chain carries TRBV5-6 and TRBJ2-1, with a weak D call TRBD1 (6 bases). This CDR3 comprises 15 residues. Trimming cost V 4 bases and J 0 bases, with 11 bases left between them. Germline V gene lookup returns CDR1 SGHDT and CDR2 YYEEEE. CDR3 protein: CASSVIQGSYNEQFF. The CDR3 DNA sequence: TGTGCCAGCAGCGTCATACAGGGCTCCTACAATGAGCAGTTCTTC.

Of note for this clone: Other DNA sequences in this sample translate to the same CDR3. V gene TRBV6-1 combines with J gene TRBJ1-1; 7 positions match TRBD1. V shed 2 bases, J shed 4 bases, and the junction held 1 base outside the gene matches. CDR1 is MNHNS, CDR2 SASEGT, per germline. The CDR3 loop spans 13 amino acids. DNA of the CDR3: TGTGCCAGCAGTGAATACAGGGGCACTGAAGCTTTCTTT. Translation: CASSEYRGTEAFF.

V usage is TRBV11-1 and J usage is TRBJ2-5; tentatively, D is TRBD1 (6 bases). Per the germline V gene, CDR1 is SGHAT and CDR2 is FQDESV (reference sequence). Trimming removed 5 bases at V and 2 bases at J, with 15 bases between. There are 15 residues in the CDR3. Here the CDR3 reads CASSPTGLGQETQYF. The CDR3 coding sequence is TGTGCCAGCAGCCCGACAGGATTGGGGCAAGAGACCCAGTACTTC.

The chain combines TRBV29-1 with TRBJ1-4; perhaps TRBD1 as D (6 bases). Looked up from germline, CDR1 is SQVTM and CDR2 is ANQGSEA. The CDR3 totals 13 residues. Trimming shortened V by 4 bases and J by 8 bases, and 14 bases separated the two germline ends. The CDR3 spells CSVGRGAAEKLFF. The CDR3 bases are TGCAGCGTTGGTCGGGGGGCGGCGGAAAAACTGTTTTTT.

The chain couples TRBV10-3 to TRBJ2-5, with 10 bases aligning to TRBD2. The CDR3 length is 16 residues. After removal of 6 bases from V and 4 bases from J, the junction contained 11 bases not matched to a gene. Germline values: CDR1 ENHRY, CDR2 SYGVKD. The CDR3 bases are TGTGCCATCAGCCCGATAGCGGGGGGCCGGGGAGAGACCCAGTACTTC. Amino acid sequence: CAISPIAGGRGETQYF.

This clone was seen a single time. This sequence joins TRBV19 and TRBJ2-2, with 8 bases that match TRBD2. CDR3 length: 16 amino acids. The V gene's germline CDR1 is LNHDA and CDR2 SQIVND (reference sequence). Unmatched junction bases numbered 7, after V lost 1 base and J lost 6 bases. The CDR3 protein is CASSIATGGRAGELFF. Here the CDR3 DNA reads TGTGCCAGTAGTATAGCGACGGGAGGGAGGGCCGGGGAGCTGTTTTTT.

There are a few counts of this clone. The CDR3 coding sequence is TGTGCCAGCAGCTTAGTTAACCCAATGAGGACAGTTAATTCACCCCTCCACTTT. It yields the protein CASSLVNPMRTVNSPLHF. This chain connects TRBV11-2 to TRBJ1-6; D might be TRBD1 (6 bases). This CDR3 has 18 residues. Germline CDR1 SGHAT, CDR2 FQNNGV. V lost 1 base to trimming and J lost 6 bases, with 19 bases between them.

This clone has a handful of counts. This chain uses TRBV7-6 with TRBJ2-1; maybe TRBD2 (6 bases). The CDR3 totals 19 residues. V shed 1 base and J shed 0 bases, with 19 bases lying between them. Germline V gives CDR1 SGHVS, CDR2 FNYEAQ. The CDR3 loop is CASSLGRKISGGSYNEQFF. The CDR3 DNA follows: TGTGCCAGCAGCTTAGGACGAAAGATTAGCGGAGGCTCCTACAATGAGCAGTTCTTC.

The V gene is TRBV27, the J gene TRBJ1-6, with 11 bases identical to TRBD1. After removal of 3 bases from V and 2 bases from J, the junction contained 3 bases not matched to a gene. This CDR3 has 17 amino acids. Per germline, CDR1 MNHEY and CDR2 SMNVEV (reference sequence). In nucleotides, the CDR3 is TGTGCCAGCAGTTTCAGGACAGGGGGCCCCTATAATTCACCCCTCCACTTT. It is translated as CASSFRTGGPYNSPLHF.

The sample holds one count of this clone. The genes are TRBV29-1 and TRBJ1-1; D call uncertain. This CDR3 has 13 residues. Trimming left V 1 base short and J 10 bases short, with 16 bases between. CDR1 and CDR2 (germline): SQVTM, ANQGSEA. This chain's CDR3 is CSVEGSWGVRAFF. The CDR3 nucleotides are TGCAGCGTTGAAGGCTCCTGGGGAGTTCGAGCTTTCTTT.

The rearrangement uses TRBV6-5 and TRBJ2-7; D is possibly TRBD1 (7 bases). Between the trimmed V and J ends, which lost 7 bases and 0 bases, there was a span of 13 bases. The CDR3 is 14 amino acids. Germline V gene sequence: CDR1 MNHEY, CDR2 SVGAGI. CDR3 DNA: TGTGCCAGCATACCAGGGGGGTACTCCTACGAGCAGTACTTC. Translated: CASIPGGYSYEQYF.

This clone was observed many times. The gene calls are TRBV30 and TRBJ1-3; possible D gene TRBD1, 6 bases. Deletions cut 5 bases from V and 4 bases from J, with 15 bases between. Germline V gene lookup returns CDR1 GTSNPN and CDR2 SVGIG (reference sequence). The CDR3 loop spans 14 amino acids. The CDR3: CAWGFTGSGNTIYF. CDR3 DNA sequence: TGTGCCTGGGGATTTACAGGGTCAGGAAACACCATATATTTT.

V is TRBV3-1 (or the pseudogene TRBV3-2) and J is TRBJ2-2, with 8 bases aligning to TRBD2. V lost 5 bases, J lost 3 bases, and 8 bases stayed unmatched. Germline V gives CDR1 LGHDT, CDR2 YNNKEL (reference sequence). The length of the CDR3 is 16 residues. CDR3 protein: CASSRSREGYTGELFF. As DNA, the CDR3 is TGTGCCAGCAGCAGGTCCCGGGAGGGGTACACCGGGGAGCTGTTTTTT.

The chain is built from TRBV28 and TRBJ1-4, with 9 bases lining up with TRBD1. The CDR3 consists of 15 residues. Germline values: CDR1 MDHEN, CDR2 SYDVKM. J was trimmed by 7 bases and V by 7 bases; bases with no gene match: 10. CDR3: CASTVLWTGAEKLFF. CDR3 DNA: TGTGCCAGCACCGTACTGTGGACAGGGGCTGAAAAACTGTTTTTT.

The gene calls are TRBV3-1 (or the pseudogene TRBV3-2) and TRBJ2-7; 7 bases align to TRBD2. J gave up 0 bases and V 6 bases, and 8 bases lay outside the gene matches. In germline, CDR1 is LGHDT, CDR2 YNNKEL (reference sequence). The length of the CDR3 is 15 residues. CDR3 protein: CASSRWAGDSYEQYF. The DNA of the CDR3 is TGTGCCAGCAGTCGATGGGCGGGGGACTCCTACGAGCAGTACTTC.

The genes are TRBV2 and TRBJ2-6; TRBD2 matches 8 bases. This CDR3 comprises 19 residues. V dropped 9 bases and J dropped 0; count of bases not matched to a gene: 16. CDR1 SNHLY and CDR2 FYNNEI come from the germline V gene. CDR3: CARRDRYTSGSSGANVLTF. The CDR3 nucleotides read TGTGCCAGGCGCGACAGGTATACTAGCGGTAGCTCTGGGGCCAACGTCCTGACTTTC. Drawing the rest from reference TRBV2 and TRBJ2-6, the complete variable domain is EPEVTQTPSHQVTQMGQEVILRCVPISNHLYFYWYRQILGQKVEFLVSFYNNEISEKSEIFDDQFSVERPDGSNFTLKIRSTKLEDSAMYFCARRDRYTSGSSGANVLTFGAGSRLTVL.

The CDR3 here is CASSWDRATPSGNTIYF. The CDR3 DNA reads TGTGCCAGCAGCTGGGACAGAGCCACCCCCTCTGGAAACACCATATATTTT. The chain is built from TRBV7-9 and TRBJ1-3, with 7 bases identical to TRBD1. The CDR3 extends over 17 amino acids. The V and J ends lost 4 bases and 0 bases, in that order; junction bases with no gene match: 9. Germline CDR1 is SEHNR and CDR2 is FQNEAQ (reference sequence). The whole variable domain, filled in from reference TRBV7-9 and TRBJ1-3, reads DTGVSQNPRHKITKRGQNVTFRCDPISEHNRLYWYRQTLGQGPEFLTYFQNEAQLEKSRLLSDRFSAERPKGSFSTLEIQRTEQGDSAMYLCASSWDRATPSGNTIYFGEGSWLTVV.

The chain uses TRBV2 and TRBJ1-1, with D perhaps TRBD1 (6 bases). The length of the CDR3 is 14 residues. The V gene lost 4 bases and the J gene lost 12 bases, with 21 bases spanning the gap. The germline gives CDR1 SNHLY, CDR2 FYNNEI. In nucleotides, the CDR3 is TGTGCCAGCAGTGGAAATTCTGTCAGGGGTAGTACTTTCTTT. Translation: CASSGNSVRGSTFF.

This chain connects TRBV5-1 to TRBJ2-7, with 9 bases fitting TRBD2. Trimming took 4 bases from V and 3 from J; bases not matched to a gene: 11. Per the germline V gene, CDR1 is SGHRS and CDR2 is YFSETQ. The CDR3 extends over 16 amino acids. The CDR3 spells CASSRLTSGGDYEQYF. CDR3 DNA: TGCGCCAGCAGCCGCTTGACTAGCGGAGGGGACTACGAGCAGTACTTC.

CDR3 DNA: TGTGCCAGTAGTATTGCGTCAGGGGGCATCGACGAGCAGTACTTC. Amino acids: CASSIASGGIDEQYF. This sequence joins TRBV19 and TRBJ2-7, with 8 positions matching TRBD1. The CDR3 totals 15 residues. J was trimmed by 5 bases and V by 3 bases; bases with no gene match: 9. Germline V gene lookup returns CDR1 LNHDA and CDR2 SQIVND (reference sequence).

In DNA form, the CDR3 reads TGTGCCAGCAGCTCGGGACTTATCAATGAGCAGTTCTTC. Its protein product is CASSSGLINEQFF. The V gene is TRBV5-4, the J gene TRBJ2-1, with a weak D call TRBD2 (6 bases). This CDR3 comprises 13 residues. The ends were cut back, 3 bases at V and 6 bases at J, with 10 bases in the middle. Germline V lookup: CDR1 SGHNT, CDR2 YYREEE (reference sequence).

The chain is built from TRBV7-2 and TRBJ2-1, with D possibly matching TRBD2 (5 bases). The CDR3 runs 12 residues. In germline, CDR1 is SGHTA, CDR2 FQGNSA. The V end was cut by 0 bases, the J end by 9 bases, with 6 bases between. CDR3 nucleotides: TGTGCCAGCAGCTTAGCCGGGATTGAGCAGTTCTTC. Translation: CASSLAGIEQFF.

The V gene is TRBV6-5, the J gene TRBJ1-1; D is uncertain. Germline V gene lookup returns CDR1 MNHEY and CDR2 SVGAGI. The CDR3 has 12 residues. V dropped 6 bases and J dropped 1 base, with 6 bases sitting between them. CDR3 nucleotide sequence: TGTGCCAGCAGACGAGGGAACACTGAAGCTTTCTTT. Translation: CASRRGNTEAFF.